These 30 T cell receptor beta chains were sequenced from one sample in a study of cytomegalovirus exposure and HLA in healthy donors. Sequencing was performed with immunoSEQ multiplex PCR; in TCRdb, only in-frame clones are kept and a portion is missing. The sample lists more than 95,000 clones, approximately 90% occurring once. Sequenced: PBMCs. The receptor set was obtained from a young woman in good health and CMV-seronegative.

The CDR3 reads CASSLGGQGALNYGYTF. As DNA, the CDR3 is TGCGCCAGCAGCCTGGGAGGACAGGGGGCTTTGAACTATGGCTACACCTTC. The gene calls are TRBV4-1 and TRBJ1-2; 11 nucleotides match TRBD1. This CDR3 contains 17 residues. The germline V gene has CDR1 MGHRA and CDR2 YSYEKL. Trimming at V came to 4 bases and at J to 2 bases, leaving 9 bases not matched to a gene.

The V gene is TRBV5-1, the J gene TRBJ2-2, with a possible D match to TRBD1 (6 bases). This CDR3 is 14 amino acids long. Trimming shortened V by 4 bases and J by 6 bases, and 13 bases separated the two germline ends. Germline lookup yields CDR1 SGHRS and CDR2 YFSETQ. CDR3 sequence: CASSISTGSGELFF. CDR3 in DNA: TGCGCCAGCAGCATTTCCACAGGGTCCGGGGAGCTGTTTTTT.

J is TRBJ2-5 and V is TRBV7-9; 7 bases map to TRBD2. Unmatched junction bases numbered 13, after V lost 1 base and J lost 2 bases. The CDR3 is 18 residues long. The germline V gene has CDR1 SEHNR and CDR2 FQNEAQ (reference sequence). CDR3 nucleotides: TGTGCCAGCAGCTTAGTCATCGCGGGAGTTGGGGGGCAAGAGACCCAGTACTTC. Protein sequence: CASSLVIAGVGGQETQYF.

This sequence joins TRBV30 and TRBJ2-3; possibly TRBD1 for D (6 bases). Per germline, CDR1 GTSNPN and CDR2 SVGIG (reference sequence). V dropped 4 bases and J dropped 5 bases, with 13 bases sitting between them. The CDR3 has 13 amino acids. This CDR3 reads CAWMQGLKDTQYF. CDR3 DNA: TGTGCCTGGATGCAGGGGTTAAAAGATACGCAGTATTTT.

The V call is TRBV11-1, the J call TRBJ2-3, with D tentatively TRBD1 (6 bases). With 2 bases removed from V and 5 bases from J, the gap between germline ends came to 20 bases. From germline, CDR1 is SGHAT and CDR2 FQDESV (reference sequence). This CDR3 is built from 17 residues. Here the CDR3 reads CASSLLTGRGLGDTQYF. The CDR3 DNA follows: TGTGCCAGCAGCTTACTCACAGGGAGAGGTTTGGGAGATACGCAGTATTTT.

The chain has TRBV5-4 and TRBJ1-2; 8 bases align to TRBD1. This CDR3 is 13 amino acids long. Losses at the gene ends were 4 bases for V and 5 bases for J; bases not matched to a gene: 4. Germline V gene data show CDR1 as SGHNT and CDR2 as YYREEE (reference sequence). The CDR3 is CASSTRTGYGYTF. The CDR3 DNA follows: TGTGCCAGCAGCACACGGACAGGGTATGGCTACACCTTC.

This chain joins TRBV7-6 and TRBJ2-2; 8 bases are a match to TRBD1. With 7 bases clipped from V and 4 bases from J, the junction kept 8 bases outside the gene matches. Germline V lookup: CDR1 SGHVS, CDR2 FNYEAQ. The CDR3 is 15 amino acids. Here the CDR3 reads CASTARGRSTGELFF. CDR3 nucleotides: TGTGCCAGCACCGCCAGGGGGCGCAGCACCGGGGAGCTGTTTTTT.

This clone was counted a single time. V is TRBV2 and J is TRBJ1-5; D is unresolved. Per the germline V gene, CDR1 is SNHLY and CDR2 is FYNNEI. The CDR3 length is 16 residues. V gave up 1 base and J gave up 4 bases, with 14 bases separating them. As DNA, the CDR3 is TGTGCCAGCAGTGAAGAGGCAGCCGGGATTAATCAGCCCCAGCATTTT. Translation: CASSEEAAGINQPQHF.

The chain is built from TRBV4-1 and TRBJ1-4, with D possibly TRBD1 on 5 matching bases. Trimming left V 3 bases short and J 6 bases short, with 11 bases between. The V gene's germline CDR1 is MGHRA and CDR2 YSYEKL. The CDR3 spans 14 residues. The CDR3 bases are TGCGCCAGCAGCCAGTTGGGGGGGGATGAAAAACTGTTTTTT. Its protein is CASSQLGGDEKLFF.

V is TRBV28 and J is TRBJ2-2, with D possibly being TRBD2 (7 bases). The ends were cut back, 4 bases at V and 7 bases at J, with 16 bases in the middle. Looked up from germline, CDR1 is MDHEN and CDR2 is SYDVKM. There are 15 residues in the CDR3. The CDR3 is CASSSGGGPIGELFF. The DNA of the CDR3 is TGTGCCAGCAGTTCCGGCGGGGGCCCCATCGGGGAGCTGTTTTTT.

In this sample, this clone turned up a few times. V usage is TRBV6-4 and J usage is TRBJ2-3, with TRBD2 matching 8 bases. The CDR3 totals 13 residues. Germline-derived CDR1 and CDR2 are MRHNA and SNTAGT. After removal of 6 bases from V and 5 bases from J, the junction contained 4 bases not matched to a gene. The chain's CDR3 is CASSGGVEDTQYF. In DNA, the CDR3 is TGTGCCAGCAGCGGGGGGGTGGAAGATACGCAGTATTTT.

V is TRBV7-2 and J is TRBJ1-2, with 10 positions matching TRBD1. V lost 3 bases, J lost 1 base, and 8 bases stayed unmatched. Germline CDR1 reads SGHTA; CDR2 reads FQGNSA. The CDR3 loop spans 17 amino acids. Here the CDR3 DNA reads TGTGCCAGCAGCTTCGGACAGGGGGGGGCCCTTAACTATGGCTACACCTTC. Protein product: CASSFGQGGALNYGYTF.

J is TRBJ2-7 and V is TRBV28, with a weak D call TRBD2 (6 bases). Germline lookup yields CDR1 MDHEN and CDR2 SYDVKM. The V end was cut by 9 bases, the J end by 3 bases, with 15 bases between. The CDR3 is made up of 13 amino acids. This chain's CDR3 is CASSNSGNYEQYF. Written as DNA, the CDR3 is TGTGCCAGTTCCAATAGCGGAAACTACGAGCAGTACTTC.

This chain uses TRBV9 with TRBJ2-7, with D tentatively TRBD1 (6 bases). V was shortened by 0 bases and J by 5 bases, with 12 bases between the two germline ends. Germline CDR1 SGDLS, CDR2 YYNGEE. The CDR3 totals 14 residues. The CDR3 coding sequence is TGTGCCAGCAGCGTAGGGTCAGGGGTGGACGAGCAGTACTTC. Amino acids: CASSVGSGVDEQYF.

Only a few counts were recorded for this clone. The gene calls are TRBV4-2 and TRBJ2-7; 9 nucleotides match TRBD2. The length of the CDR3 is 14 residues. From germline, CDR1 is LGHNA and CDR2 YNFKEQ. J gave up 6 bases and V 2 bases, and 5 bases lay outside the gene matches. The CDR3 protein is CASSQKGLAGEQYF. DNA for the CDR3: TGTGCCAGCAGCCAAAAGGGACTAGCCGGCGAGCAGTACTTC.

The chain has TRBV15 and TRBJ2-7, with 9 bases lining up with TRBD1. Trimming took 3 bases from V and 1 from J; bases not matched to a gene: 10. Germline CDR1 is LNHNV and CDR2 is YYDKDF (reference sequence). This CDR3 has 17 amino acids. CDR3 sequence reads: CATSSYSGTGRSYEQYF. DNA for the CDR3: TGTGCCACCAGCAGCTACTCCGGGACAGGGAGGTCCTACGAGCAGTACTTC. Using reference TRBV15 and TRBJ2-7 for the parts outside the CDR3, the full variable domain is DAMVIQNPRYQVTQFGKPVTLSCSQTLNHNVMYWYQQKSSQAPKLLFHYYDKDFNNEADTPDNFQSRRPNTSFCFLDIRSPGLGDTAMYLCATSSYSGTGRSYEQYFGPGTRLTVT.

V and J are TRBV5-4 and TRBJ2-7, with 8 bases identical to TRBD1. The CDR3 length is 13 residues. V gave up 6 bases and J gave up 6 bases; unmatched junction bases: 8. Germline V CDR1 and CDR2: SGHNT, YYREEE (reference sequence). The CDR3 loop reads CASTYRTGREQYF. The CDR3 DNA reads as TGTGCCAGCACCTATAGGACAGGGCGCGAGCAGTACTTC.

CDR3 in DNA: TGTGCCAGCAGTCCAATGCCCCAGGGTAACACTGAAGCTTTCTTT. The encoded protein is CASSPMPQGNTEAFF. This rearrangement joins TRBV27 to TRBJ1-1; tentative D call: TRBD1 (5 bases). This CDR3 is 15 amino acids long. V lost 5 bases and J 2 bases, leaving 15 bases between the germline ends. CDR1 and CDR2 (germline): MNHEY, SMNVEV (reference sequence).

The chain combines TRBV5-1 with TRBJ2-7; 8 nucleotides agree with TRBD1. CDR1 and CDR2 from the germline V gene are SGHRS and YFSETQ. Trimming removed 4 bases from V and 5 bases from J; junction bases left unmatched: 8. The CDR3 covers 14 residues. CDR3 in DNA: TGCGCCAGCAGCATCGGACAGGGAAGGAACGAGCAGTACTTC. This codes for CASSIGQGRNEQYF.

The chain carries TRBV6-1 and TRBJ2-3, with 10 nucleotides matching TRBD2. This CDR3 has 14 residues. Germline lookup yields CDR1 MNHNS and CDR2 SASEGT. V shed 7 bases, J shed 4 bases, and the junction held 5 bases outside the gene matches. This CDR3 is CASMSGGAADTQYF. CDR3 DNA: TGTGCCAGCATGAGCGGGGGGGCGGCAGATACGCAGTATTTT.

This chain joins TRBV7-9 and TRBJ2-3, with TRBD2 matching over 12 bases. V lost 5 bases, J lost 4 bases, and 7 bases stayed unmatched. The CDR3 loop spans 16 amino acids. CDR1 and CDR2 from the germline V gene are SEHNR and FQNEAQ (reference sequence). The CDR3: CASSQPTSGGPDTQYF. Written as DNA, the CDR3 is TGTGCCAGCAGCCAACCAACTAGCGGGGGGCCAGATACGCAGTATTTT.

The rearrangement links TRBV7-2 to TRBJ2-2, with a possible D match to TRBD2 (5 bases). The CDR3 contains 15 residues. In germline, CDR1 is SGHTA, CDR2 FQGNSA. V shed 5 bases and J shed 0 bases, with 10 bases lying between them. The CDR3 coding sequence is TGTGCCAGCAGCCCAACTAGATCGAACACCGGGGAGCTGTTTTTT. Amino acids: CASSPTRSNTGELFF.

The J gene is TRBJ1-3, the V gene TRBV6-1, with 7 positions matching TRBD1. Trimming took 9 bases from V and 4 from J; bases not matched to a gene: 6. The CDR3 spans 13 residues. Germline V CDR1 and CDR2: MNHNS, SASEGT. The CDR3 spells CASQTGRGNTIYF. CDR3 bases: TGTGCCAGTCAGACAGGGCGCGGAAACACCATATATTTT.

The chain has TRBV7-9 and TRBJ2-5, with 7 nucleotides matching TRBD2. CDR3 length: 16 amino acids. The V gene end was trimmed by 1 base and the J gene end by 5 bases; junction bases not matched to a gene: 10. Per germline, CDR1 SEHNR and CDR2 FQNEAQ (reference sequence). As DNA, the CDR3 is TGTGCCAGCAGCTTAGGAGTAGCGGGCGCCGGGGAGACCCAGTACTTC. It encodes CASSLGVAGAGETQYF.

The chain couples TRBV2 to TRBJ2-3; TRBD2 aligns across 9 bases. This CDR3 has 15 residues. V lost 11 bases to trimming and J lost 5 bases; unmatched junction nucleotides: 14. Germline assignment: CDR1 SNHLY and CDR2 FYNNEI. The chain's CDR3 is CAGGSSGMFGDTQYF. The CDR3 DNA reads as TGTGCCGGAGGTTCTAGCGGGATGTTCGGAGATACGCAGTATTTT.

V usage is TRBV28 and J usage is TRBJ2-1; 10 bases are a match to TRBD2. Trimming took 4 bases from V and 6 from J; bases not matched to a gene: 6. Germline loops: CDR1 MDHEN, CDR2 SYDVKM. This CDR3 is 15 amino acids long. This chain's CDR3 is CASSSLAGGRNEQFF. CDR3 nucleotide sequence: TGTGCCAGCAGTTCCTTAGCGGGGGGCCGCAATGAGCAGTTCTTC.

The chain couples TRBV9 to TRBJ2-1; D possibly corresponds to TRBD2 (6 bases). Germline V CDR1 and CDR2: SGDLS, YYNGEE. This CDR3 is 13 amino acids long. Between the trimmed V and J ends, which lost 0 bases and 10 bases, there was a span of 11 bases. The CDR3 protein is CASSVGRGTEQFF. In DNA, the CDR3 is TGTGCCAGCAGCGTAGGCCGGGGGACGGAGCAGTTCTTC.

The rearrangement joins TRBV7-3 to TRBJ2-2; no firm D call. Germline CDR1 SGHTA, CDR2 FQGTGA. This CDR3 has 12 residues. V was trimmed by 5 bases and J by 3 bases, leaving 4 bases between them. The CDR3 DNA reads TGTGCCAGCAGCCCCGACACCGGGGAGCTGTTTTTT. Its translation: CASSPDTGELFF. Looking up the rest from reference TRBV7-3 and TRBJ2-2 gives the full variable domain: GAGVSQTPSNKVTEKGKYVELRCDPISGHTALYWYRQSLGQGPEFLIYFQGTGAADDSGLPNDRFFAVRPEGSVSTLKIQRTERGDSAVYLCASSPDTGELFFGEGSRLTVL.

The rearrangement uses TRBV2 and TRBJ1-6, with TRBD1 matching over 8 bases. Looked up from germline, CDR1 is SNHLY and CDR2 is FYNNEI. The CDR3 covers 18 residues. V dropped 5 bases and J dropped 7; count of bases not matched to a gene: 16. CDR3 in DNA: TGTGCCAGCAGTTCCGGGACAGGAAGCTCCTGGCAGAATTCACCCCTCCACTTT. It yields the protein CASSSGTGSSWQNSPLHF. Variable domain in full (rest from reference TRBV2 and TRBJ1-6): EPEVTQTPSHQVTQMGQEVILRCVPISNHLYFYWYRQILGQKVEFLVSFYNNEISEKSEIFDDQFSVERPDGSNFTLKIRSTKLEDSAMYFCASSSGTGSSWQNSPLHFGNGTRLTVT.

V usage is TRBV7-2 and J usage is TRBJ2-7, with TRBD1 identical over 7 bases. The V and J ends lost 5 bases and 2 bases, in that order; junction bases with no gene match: 9. Germline CDR1 reads SGHTA; CDR2 reads FQGNSA. CDR3 length: 15 residues. The CDR3 is CASSRRQGTTYEQYF. In DNA form, the CDR3 reads TGTGCCAGCAGCCGACGACAGGGAACAACCTACGAGCAGTACTTC.